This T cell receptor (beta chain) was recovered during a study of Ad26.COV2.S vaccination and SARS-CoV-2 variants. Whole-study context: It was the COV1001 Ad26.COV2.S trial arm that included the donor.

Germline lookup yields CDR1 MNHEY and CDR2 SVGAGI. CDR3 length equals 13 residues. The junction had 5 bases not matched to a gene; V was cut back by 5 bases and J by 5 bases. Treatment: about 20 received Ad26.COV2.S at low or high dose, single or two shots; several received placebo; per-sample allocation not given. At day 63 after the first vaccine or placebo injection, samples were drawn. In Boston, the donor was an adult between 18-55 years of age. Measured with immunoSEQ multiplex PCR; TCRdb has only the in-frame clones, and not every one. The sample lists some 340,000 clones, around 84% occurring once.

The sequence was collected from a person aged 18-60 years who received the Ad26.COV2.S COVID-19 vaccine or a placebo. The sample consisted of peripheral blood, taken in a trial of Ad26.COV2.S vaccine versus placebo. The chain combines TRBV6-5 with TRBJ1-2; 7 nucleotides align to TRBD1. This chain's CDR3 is CASSTTGPYGYTF. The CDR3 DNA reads TGTGCCAGCAGTACGACAGGGCCTTATGGCTACACCTTC.